This T cell receptor (beta chain) was obtained from a study of blood T cell repertoires in COVID-19. About the research overall: Whether acute or convalescent, the COVID-19 samples came from the United States, Italy and Spain. The analysed material was cDNA or gDNA that came from T cells, B-cell-depleted T cells, or PBMCs.

Authors' processing steps: Nucleated cell number was recorded as an estimate derived from reference gene primer amplification. The repertoire was sequenced with immunoSEQ multiplex PCR; TCRdb's copy has only in-frame clones and lacks some. The V and J calls and clone size are taken from that table; D and trimming were inferred from the DNA. The profile covers approximately 150,000 clones, with 80% to 90% appearing a single time and over 0.85% taken by the ten largest. The CDR3 runs to 14 residues. V dropped 5 bases and J dropped 4 bases, with 15 bases sitting between them. Germline V CDR1 and CDR2: SGHRS, YFSETQ.

The material sequenced was peripheral blood. The V call is TRBV5-1, the J call TRBJ1-1; no reliable D call. The TCR was taken from a woman aged 45-65 years with acute or convalescent COVID-19. CDR3 residues: CASRELLQSTEAFF. The CDR3 DNA reads as TGCGCCAGCAGGGAGCTCCTCCAGAGCACTGAAGCTTTCTTT. The complete variable domain, with remaining parts taken from reference TRBV5-1 and TRBJ1-1, reads KAGVTQTPRYLIKTRGQQVTLSCSPISGHRSVSWYQQTPGQGLQFLFEYFSETQRNKGNFPGRFSGRQFSNSRSEMNVSTLELGDSALYLCASRELLQSTEAFFGQGTRLTVV.